This TCR beta chain was identified during a study of shared clonotypes between healthy human individuals. Study observations and caveats: Sequencing depth was expected to affect clonotype sharing among donors.

CDR1 and CDR2 (germline): LGHNA, YNFKEQ. J gave up 4 bases and V 2 bases, and 6 bases lay outside the gene matches. This CDR3 has 15 amino acids. Libraries were prepared by immunoSEQ multiplex PCR; TCRdb keeps only in-frame clonotypes and omits some of them. This table holds some 2.3 million clones, approximately 95% found once. As regards this clone: Its cognate antigen is unknown.

The rearrangement uses TRBV4-2 and TRBJ2-3; 7 bases are a match to TRBD1. The TCR was taken from a man aged 18 to 35 in good health. Some clones in this sample may be carry-over from other donors' samples. The sample taken for sequencing was naive CD4+ T cells from PBMCs. Subset here: CD45RA+ positively selected. The CDR3: CASSQPTGNPDTQYF. CDR3 nucleotide sequence: TGTGCCAGCAGCCAACCGACAGGGAATCCAGATACGCAGTATTTT.